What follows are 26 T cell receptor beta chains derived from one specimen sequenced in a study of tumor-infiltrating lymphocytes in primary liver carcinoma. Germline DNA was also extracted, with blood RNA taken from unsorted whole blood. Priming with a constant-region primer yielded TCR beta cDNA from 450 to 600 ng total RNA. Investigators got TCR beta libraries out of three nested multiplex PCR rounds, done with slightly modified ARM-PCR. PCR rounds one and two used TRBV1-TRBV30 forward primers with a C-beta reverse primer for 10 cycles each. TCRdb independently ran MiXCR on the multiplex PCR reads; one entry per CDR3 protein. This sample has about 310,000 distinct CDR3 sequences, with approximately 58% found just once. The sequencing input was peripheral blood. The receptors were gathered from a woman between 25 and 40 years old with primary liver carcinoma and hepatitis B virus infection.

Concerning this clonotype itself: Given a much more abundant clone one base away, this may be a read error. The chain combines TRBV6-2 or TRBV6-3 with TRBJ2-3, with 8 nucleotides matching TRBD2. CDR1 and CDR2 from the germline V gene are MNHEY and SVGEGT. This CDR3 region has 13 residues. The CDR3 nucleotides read TGTGCCAGCAAACTAGCGGCCACAGGTACGCAGTATTTT. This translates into CASKLAATGTQYF.

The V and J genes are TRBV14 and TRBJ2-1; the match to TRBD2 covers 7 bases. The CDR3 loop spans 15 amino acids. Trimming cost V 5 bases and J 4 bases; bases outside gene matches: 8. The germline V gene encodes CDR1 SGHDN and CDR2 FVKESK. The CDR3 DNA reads TGTGCCAGCAGCAATCGGGACTATGGATACAATGAGCAGTTCTTC. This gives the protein CASSNRDYGYNEQFF.

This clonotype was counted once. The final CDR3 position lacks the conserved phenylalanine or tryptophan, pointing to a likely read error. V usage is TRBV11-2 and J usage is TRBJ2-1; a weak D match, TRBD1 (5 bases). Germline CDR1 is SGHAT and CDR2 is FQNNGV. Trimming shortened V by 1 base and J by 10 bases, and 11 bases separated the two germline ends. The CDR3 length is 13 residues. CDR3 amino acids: CASSLVDRNEQFL. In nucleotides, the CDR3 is TGTGCCAGCAGCTTAGTTGACAGAAACGAGCAGTTCTTA.

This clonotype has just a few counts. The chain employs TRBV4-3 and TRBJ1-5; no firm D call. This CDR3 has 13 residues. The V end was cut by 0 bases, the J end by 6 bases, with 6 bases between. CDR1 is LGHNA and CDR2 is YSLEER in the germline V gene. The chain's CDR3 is CASSQDPSQPQHF. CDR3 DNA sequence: TGCGCCAGCAGCCAAGACCCGAGTCAGCCCCAGCATTTT.

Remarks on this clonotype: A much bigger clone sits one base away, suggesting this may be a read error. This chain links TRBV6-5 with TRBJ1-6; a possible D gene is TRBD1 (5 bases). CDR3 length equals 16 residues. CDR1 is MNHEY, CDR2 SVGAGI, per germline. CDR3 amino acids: CASNYSTRASNSPLHF. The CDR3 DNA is TGTGCCAGCAATTACTCGACCAGGGCCTCTAATTCACCCCTCCACTTT.

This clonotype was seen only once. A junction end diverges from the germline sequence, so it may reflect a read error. CDR3 DNA sequence: TGTGCCAACAGCTTAGCGGGACTAGCGGGAGTATCCGGGCAGTACTTC. This sequence encodes CANSLAGLAGVSGQYF. The V and J genes are TRBV11-2 and TRBJ2-7; TRBD2 matches at 14 bases. CDR3 length equals 16 residues. CDR1 SGHAT and CDR2 FQNNGV come from the germline V gene.

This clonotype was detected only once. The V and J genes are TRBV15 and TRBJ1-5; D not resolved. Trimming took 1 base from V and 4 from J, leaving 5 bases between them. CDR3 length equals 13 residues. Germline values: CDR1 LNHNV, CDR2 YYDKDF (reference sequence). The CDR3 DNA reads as TGTGCCACCAGCAGAGCCATTAATCAGCCCCAGCATTTT. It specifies CATSRAINQPQHF. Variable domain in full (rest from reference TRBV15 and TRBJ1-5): DAMVIQNPRYQVTQFGKPVTLSCSQTLNHNVMYWYQQKSSQAPKLLFHYYDKDFNNEADTPDNFQSRRPNTSFCFLDIRSPGLGDTAMYLCATSRAINQPQHFGDGTRLSIL.

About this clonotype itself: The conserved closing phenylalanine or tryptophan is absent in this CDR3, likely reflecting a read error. The CDR3 sequence is CASTRGTAINLPQHI. For the CDR3, the DNA is TGTGCCAGCACGCGGGGCACCGCAATAAATCTGCCCCAGCATATT. J is TRBJ1-5 and V is TRBV12-3 or TRBV12-4; a possible D gene is TRBD1 (5 bases). The CDR3 totals 15 residues.

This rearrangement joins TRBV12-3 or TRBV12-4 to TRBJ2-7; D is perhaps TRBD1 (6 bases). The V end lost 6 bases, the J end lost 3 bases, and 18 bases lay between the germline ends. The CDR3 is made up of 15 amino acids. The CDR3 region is CASSNGLGQDYEQYF. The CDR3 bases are TGTGCCAGCAGCAACGGACTGGGACAAGACTACGAGCAGTACTTC.

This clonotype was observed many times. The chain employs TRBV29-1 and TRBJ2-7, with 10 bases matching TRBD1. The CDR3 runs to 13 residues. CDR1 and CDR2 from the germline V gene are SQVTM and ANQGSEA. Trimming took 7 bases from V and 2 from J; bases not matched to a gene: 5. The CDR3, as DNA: TGCAGCGCCCGGGACAGGGGAGCCTACGAGCAGTACTTC. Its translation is CSARDRGAYEQYF.

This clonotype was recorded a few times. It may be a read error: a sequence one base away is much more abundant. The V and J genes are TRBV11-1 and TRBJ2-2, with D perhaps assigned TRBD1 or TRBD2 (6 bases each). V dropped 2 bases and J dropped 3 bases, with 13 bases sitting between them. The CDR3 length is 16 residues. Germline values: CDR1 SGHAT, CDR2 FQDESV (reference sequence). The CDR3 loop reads CASSLRGRTDTGELFF. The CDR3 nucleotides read TGTGCCAGCAGCTTACGGGGGCGAACCGACACCGGGGAGCTGTTTTTT.

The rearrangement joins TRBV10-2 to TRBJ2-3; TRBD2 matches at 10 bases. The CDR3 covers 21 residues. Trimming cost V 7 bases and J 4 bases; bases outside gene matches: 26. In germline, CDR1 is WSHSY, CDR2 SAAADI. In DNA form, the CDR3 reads TGCGCCAGCATGCGGGGCAGGCTAGCGGGAGATCGGAGTTCTAGCGCAGATACGCAGTATTTT. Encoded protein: CASMRGRLAGDRSSSADTQYF.

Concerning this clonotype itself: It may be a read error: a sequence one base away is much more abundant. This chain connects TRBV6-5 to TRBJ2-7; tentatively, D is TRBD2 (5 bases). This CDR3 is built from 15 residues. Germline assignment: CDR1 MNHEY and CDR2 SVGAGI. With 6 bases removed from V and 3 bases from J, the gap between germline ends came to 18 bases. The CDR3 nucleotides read TGTGCCAGCAGGAAGCGGAAGATAACTTTCTACGAGCAGTACTTC. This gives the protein CASRKRKITFYEQYF.

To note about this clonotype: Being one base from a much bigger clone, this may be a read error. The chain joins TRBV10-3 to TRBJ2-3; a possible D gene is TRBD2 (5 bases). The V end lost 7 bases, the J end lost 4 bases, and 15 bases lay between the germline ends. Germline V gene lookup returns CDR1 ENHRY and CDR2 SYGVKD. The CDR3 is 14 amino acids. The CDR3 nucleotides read TGTGCCATCATTGAACCAACGGGATCAGATACGCAGTATTTT. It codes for CAIIEPTGSDTQYF.

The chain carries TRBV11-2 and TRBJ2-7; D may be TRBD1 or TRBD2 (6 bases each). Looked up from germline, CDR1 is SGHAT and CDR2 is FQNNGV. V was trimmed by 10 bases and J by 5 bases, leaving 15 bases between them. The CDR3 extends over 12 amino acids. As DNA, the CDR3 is TGTGCCAACCGGGGGCGGGGTAACGAGCAGTACTTC. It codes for CANRGRGNEQYF.

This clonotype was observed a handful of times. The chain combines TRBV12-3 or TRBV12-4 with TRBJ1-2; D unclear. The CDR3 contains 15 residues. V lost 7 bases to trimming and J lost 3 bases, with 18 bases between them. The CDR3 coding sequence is TGTGCCAGCATGGGAGCAGGCGATTCCTACTATGGCTACACCTTC. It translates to CASMGAGDSYYGYTF.

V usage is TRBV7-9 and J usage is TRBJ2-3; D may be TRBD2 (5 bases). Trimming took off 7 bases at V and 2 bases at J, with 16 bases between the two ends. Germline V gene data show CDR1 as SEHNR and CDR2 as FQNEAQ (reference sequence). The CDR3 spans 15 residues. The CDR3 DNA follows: TGTGCCAGCACCGTGGGCGGGCTTTTCACAGATACGCAGTATTTT. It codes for CASTVGGLFTDTQYF.

The CDR3 region is CASSLEGDYYGYTF. CDR3 DNA: TGTGCCAGCAGCTTGGAGGGGGACTACTATGGCTACACCTTC. This chain joins TRBV5-6 and TRBJ1-2; D is possibly TRBD1 (6 bases). The CDR3 covers 14 residues. V was trimmed by 0 bases and J by 3 bases, leaving 9 bases between them. CDR1 and CDR2 from the germline V gene are SGHDT and YYEEEE. The whole variable domain, remainder taken from reference TRBV5-6 and TRBJ1-2, is DAGVTQSPTHLIKTRGQQVTLRCSPKSGHDTVSWYQQALGQGPQFIFQYYEEEERQRGNFPDRFSGHQFPNYSSELNVNALLLGDSALYLCASSLEGDYYGYTFGSGTRLTVV.

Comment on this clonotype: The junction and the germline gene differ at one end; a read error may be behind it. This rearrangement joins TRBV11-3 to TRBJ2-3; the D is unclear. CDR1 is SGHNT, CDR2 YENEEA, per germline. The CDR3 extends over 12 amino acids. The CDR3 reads CVSSARTDTPYF. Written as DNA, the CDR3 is TGTGTCAGCAGCGCCCGAACAGATACGCCGTATTTT.

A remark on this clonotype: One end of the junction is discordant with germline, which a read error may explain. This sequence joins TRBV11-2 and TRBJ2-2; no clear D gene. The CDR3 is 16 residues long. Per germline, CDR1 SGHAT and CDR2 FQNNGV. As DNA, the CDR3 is TGTGCTAGCACCAAATTAGAATCTCGGAACACCGGGGAGCTGTTTTTT. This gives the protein CASTKLESRNTGELFF.

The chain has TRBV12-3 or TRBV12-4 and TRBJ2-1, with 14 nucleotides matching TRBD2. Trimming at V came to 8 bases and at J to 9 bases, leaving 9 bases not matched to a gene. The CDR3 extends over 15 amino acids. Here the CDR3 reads CASCRMTSGRGEQFF. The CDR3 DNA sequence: TGTGCCAGCTGTCGTATGACTAGCGGGAGGGGTGAGCAGTTCTTC.

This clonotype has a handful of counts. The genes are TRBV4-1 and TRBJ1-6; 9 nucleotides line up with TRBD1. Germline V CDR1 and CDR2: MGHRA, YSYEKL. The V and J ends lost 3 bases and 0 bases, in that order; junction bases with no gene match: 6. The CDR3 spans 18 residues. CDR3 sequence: CASSQGQGTSSYNSPLHF. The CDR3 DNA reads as TGCGCCAGCAGCCAGGGACAGGGCACAAGCTCCTATAATTCACCCCTCCACTTT.

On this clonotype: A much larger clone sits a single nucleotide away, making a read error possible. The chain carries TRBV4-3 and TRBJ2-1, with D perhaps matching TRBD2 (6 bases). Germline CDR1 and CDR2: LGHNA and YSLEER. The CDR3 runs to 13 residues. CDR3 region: CANSQDWGLRQFF. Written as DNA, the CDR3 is TGCGCCAACAGCCAAGATTGGGGACTGCGGCAGTTCTTC.

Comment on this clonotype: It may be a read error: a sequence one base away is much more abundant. CDR3 region: CASRTPDLYGYTF. As DNA, the CDR3 is TGTGCCAGCAGGACTCCGGACCTCTATGGCTACACCTTC. This chain links TRBV6-5 with TRBJ1-2; D is uncertain. The CDR3 has 13 amino acids. V was cut by 6 bases and J by 4 bases, with 12 bases left in between. From germline, CDR1 is MNHEY and CDR2 SVGAGI.

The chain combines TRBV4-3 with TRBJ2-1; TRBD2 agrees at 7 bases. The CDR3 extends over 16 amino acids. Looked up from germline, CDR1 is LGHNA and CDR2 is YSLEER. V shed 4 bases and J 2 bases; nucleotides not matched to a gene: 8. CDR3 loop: CASSPDWREPYNEQFF. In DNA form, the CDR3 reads TGCGCCAGCAGCCCAGATTGGCGGGAGCCCTACAATGAGCAGTTCTTC.

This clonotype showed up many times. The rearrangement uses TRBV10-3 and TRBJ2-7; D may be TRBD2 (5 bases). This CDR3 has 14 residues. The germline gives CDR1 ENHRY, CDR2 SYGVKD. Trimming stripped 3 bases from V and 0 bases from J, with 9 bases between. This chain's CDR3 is CAISDSRDSYEQYF. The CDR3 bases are TGTGCCATCAGTGACTCCCGGGACTCCTACGAGCAGTACTTC.